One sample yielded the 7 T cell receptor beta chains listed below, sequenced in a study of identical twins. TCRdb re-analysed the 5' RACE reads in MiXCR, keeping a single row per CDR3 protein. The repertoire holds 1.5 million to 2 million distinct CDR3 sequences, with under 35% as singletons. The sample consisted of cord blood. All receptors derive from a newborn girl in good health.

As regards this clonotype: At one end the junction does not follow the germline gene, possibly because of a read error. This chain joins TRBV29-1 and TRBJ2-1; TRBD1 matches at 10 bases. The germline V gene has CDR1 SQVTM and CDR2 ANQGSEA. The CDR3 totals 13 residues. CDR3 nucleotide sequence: TGCGGCGTCAGGACAGGGGGCTACAATGAGCAGTTCTTC. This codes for CGVRTGGYNEQFF.

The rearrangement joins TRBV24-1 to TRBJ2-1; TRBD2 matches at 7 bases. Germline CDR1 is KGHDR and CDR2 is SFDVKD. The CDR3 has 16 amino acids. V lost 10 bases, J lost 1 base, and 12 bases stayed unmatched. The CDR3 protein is CATSGGPIMSYNEQFF. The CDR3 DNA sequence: TGTGCCACGTCGGGGGGTCCCATAATGTCCTACAATGAGCAGTTCTTC.

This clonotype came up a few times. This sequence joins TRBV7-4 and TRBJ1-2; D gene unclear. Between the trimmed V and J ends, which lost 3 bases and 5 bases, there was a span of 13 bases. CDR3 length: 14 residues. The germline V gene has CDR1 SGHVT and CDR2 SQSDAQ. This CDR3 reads CASSFGVGRYGYTF. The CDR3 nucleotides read TGTGCCAGCAGCTTTGGTGTTGGCCGATATGGCTACACCTTC.

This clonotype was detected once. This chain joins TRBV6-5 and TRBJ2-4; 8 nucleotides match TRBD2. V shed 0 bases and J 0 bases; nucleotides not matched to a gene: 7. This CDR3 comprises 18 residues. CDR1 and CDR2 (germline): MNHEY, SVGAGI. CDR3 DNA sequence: TGTGCCAGCAGTTACTCGTCCCTAGCGGGTCTAGCCAAAAACATTCAGTACTTC. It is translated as CASSYSSLAGLAKNIQYF.

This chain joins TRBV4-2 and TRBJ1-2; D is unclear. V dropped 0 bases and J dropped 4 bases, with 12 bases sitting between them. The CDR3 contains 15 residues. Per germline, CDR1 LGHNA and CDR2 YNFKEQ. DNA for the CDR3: TGTGCCAGCAGCCAAGATCTTCACAGCACCTATGGCTACACCTTC. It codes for CASSQDLHSTYGYTF.

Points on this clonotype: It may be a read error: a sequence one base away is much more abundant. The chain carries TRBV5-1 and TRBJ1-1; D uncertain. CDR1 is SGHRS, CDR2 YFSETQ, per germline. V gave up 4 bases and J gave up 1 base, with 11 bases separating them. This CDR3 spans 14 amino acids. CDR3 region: CASSVQHPNTEAFF. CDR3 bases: TGCGCCAGCAGCGTGCAACACCCGAACACTGAAGCTTTCTTT. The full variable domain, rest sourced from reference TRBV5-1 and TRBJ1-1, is KAGVTQTPRYLIKTRGQQVTLSCSPISGHRSVSWYQQTPGQGLQFLFEYFSETQRNKGNFPGRFSGRQFSNSRSEMNVSTLELGDSALYLCASSVQHPNTEAFFGQGTRLTVV.

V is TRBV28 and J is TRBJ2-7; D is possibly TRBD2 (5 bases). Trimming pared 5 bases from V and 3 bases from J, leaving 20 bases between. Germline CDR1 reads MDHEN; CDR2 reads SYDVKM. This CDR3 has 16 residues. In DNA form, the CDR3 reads TGTGCCAGCAGTCCCTTCGGACTGGACCTGAACTACGAGCAGTACTTC. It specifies CASSPFGLDLNYEQYF.